This T cell receptor beta chain is from a study of shared clonotypes between healthy human individuals. Trimming left V 1 base short and J 5 bases short, with 8 bases between. The CDR3 loop spans 12 amino acids. Per the germline V gene, CDR1 is SQVTM and CDR2 is ANQGSEA. TCRdb keeps only in-frame clones here, not all; method: immunoSEQ multiplex PCR. The table records fewer than 200,000 clones, approximately 70% of them present only once. This TCR derives from a man in his thirties or forties in good health. Sequencing used memory CD4+ T cells sorted from blood. The subset denotes: CD45RA-negative fraction. This chain joins TRBV29-1 and TRBJ2-5; D possibly corresponds to TRBD1 (5 bases). Written as DNA, the CDR3 is TGCAGCGTTGAAGGGGGCGGTGAGACCCAGTACTTC. Translating it yields CSVEGGGETQYF.